Below are 30 T cell receptor beta chains sequenced from a single sample in a study of T cell repertoires in cytomegalovirus infection. TCRdb used MiXCR to reprocess the reads, holding one entry per CDR3 protein. The repertoire holds about 180,000 distinct CDR3 sequences, with about 15% as singletons. Sequenced input: CD8+ T cells from PBMCs. These receptors came from a human donor in good health (CMV status not recorded). Some clones in this sample may be carry-over from other donors' samples.

This clonotype has only a few counts. The chain links TRBV7-2 to TRBJ2-1; D not resolved. The V end lost 1 base, the J end lost 0 bases, and 7 bases lay between the germline ends. Germline CDR1 is SGHTA and CDR2 is FQGNSA. This CDR3 spans 15 amino acids. CDR3 in amino acids: CASSLEDFSYNEQFF. DNA of the CDR3: TGTGCCAGCAGCTTAGAAGACTTCTCCTACAATGAGCAGTTCTTC.

This chain joins TRBV6-5 and TRBJ2-3; 7 bases fit TRBD1. There are 16 residues in the CDR3. The V gene end was trimmed by 6 bases and the J gene end by 6 bases; junction bases not matched to a gene: 15. Germline V gene sequence: CDR1 MNHEY, CDR2 SVGAGI. The chain's CDR3 is CASRTSSGGIPDTQYF. The DNA for the CDR3 is TGTGCCAGCAGGACCTCCTCAGGGGGTATTCCGGATACGCAGTATTTT.

This clonotype was found a few times. This chain joins TRBV28 and TRBJ2-1, with D perhaps TRBD2 (6 bases). Trimming stripped 6 bases from V and 9 bases from J, with 18 bases between. Germline V CDR1 and CDR2: MDHEN, SYDVKM. The CDR3 covers 14 residues. CDR3 DNA sequence: TGTGCCAGCAGACTAGGAGGGGATATGAGTGAGCAGTTCTTC. It specifies CASRLGGDMSEQFF.

The sample holds many counts of this clonotype. This chain links TRBV7-2 with TRBJ2-5; D is unclear. Trimming shortened V by 5 bases and J by 0 bases, and 19 bases separated the two germline ends. CDR3 length equals 17 residues. CDR1 is SGHTA and CDR2 is FQGNSA in the germline V gene. The CDR3 DNA reads TGTGCCAGCAGCCCCCCCCTTAGACCTCAGTACCAAGAGACCCAGTACTTC. Its translation: CASSPPLRPQYQETQYF.

This clonotype has a handful of counts. This rearrangement joins TRBV6-2 or TRBV6-3 to TRBJ1-1; no reliable D call. The CDR3 contains 15 residues. V shed 4 bases and J shed 1 base, with 13 bases lying between them. CDR1 MNHEY and CDR2 SVGEGT come from the germline V gene. CDR3 region: CASSSWDLENTEAFF. CDR3 nucleotides: TGTGCCAGCAGTTCTTGGGATTTGGAGAACACTGAAGCTTTCTTT.

This clonotype has only a few counts. This chain joins TRBV7-2 and TRBJ2-7; 14 bases are shared with TRBD2. CDR3 length: 16 residues. V was pared by 2 bases and J by 3 bases, with 3 bases of the junction left unmatched. From germline, CDR1 is SGHTA and CDR2 FQGNSA. CDR3: CASSLRGTSGGYEQYF. CDR3 coding DNA: TGTGCCAGCAGCTTAAGGGGGACTAGCGGGGGCTACGAGCAGTACTTC.

A few counts support this clonotype. This CDR3 is CASTGDRFLYGELFF. CDR3 bases: TGTGCCAGCACCGGGGACAGATTTCTTTACGGGGAGCTGTTTTTT. J is TRBJ2-2 and V is TRBV7-2; TRBD1 agrees at 7 bases. Germline V gene lookup returns CDR1 SGHTA and CDR2 FQGNSA. V lost 7 bases, J lost 7 bases, and 12 bases stayed unmatched. There are 15 residues in the CDR3.

This clonotype has just a few counts. The chain recombines TRBV7-2 with TRBJ1-3, with 8 bases identical to TRBD1. The CDR3 consists of 17 residues. Germline CDR1 is SGHTA and CDR2 is FQGNSA. J was trimmed by 6 bases and V by 2 bases; bases with no gene match: 12. CDR3 sequence: CASSLSRGPGQENTIYF. CDR3 DNA: TGTGCCAGCAGCTTATCGCGAGGACCGGGACAGGAAAACACCATATATTTT.

This clonotype came up a few times. The CDR3 sequence: CASSFGTGDFF. For the CDR3, the DNA is TGTGCCAGCAGTTTTGGGACAGGCGATTTCTTC. This sequence joins TRBV12-3 or TRBV12-4 and TRBJ2-1; 8 nucleotides line up with TRBD1. This CDR3 is 11 amino acids long. After removal of 3 bases from V and 16 bases from J, the junction contained 5 bases not matched to a gene.

J is TRBJ1-1 and V is TRBV28; D unresolved. Per germline, CDR1 MDHEN and CDR2 SYDVKM. The CDR3 has 14 amino acids. Trimming removed 6 bases from V and 1 base from J, with 12 bases in between. The CDR3 DNA reads TGTGCCAGCAGACCCCTGCGGGAGAACACTGAAGCTTTCTTT. It encodes CASRPLRENTEAFF.

V and J are TRBV6-2 or TRBV6-3 and TRBJ1-5; 8 bases are a match to TRBD1. The CDR3 has 17 amino acids. The J segment lost 3 bases and the V segment lost 6 bases, leaving 13 bases of the junction unmatched. The germline V gene encodes CDR1 MNHEY and CDR2 SVGEGT. The CDR3 DNA follows: TGTGCCAGCAGACCACACCGGGACAGGTCATCCAATCAGCCCCAGCATTTT. This gives the protein CASRPHRDRSSNQPQHF.

This chain uses TRBV7-8 with TRBJ2-3; D gene uncertain. Trimming left V 2 bases short and J 1 base short, with 16 bases between. CDR1 and CDR2 (germline): SGHVS, FQNEAQ. The CDR3 totals 17 residues. CDR3 nucleotides: TGTGCCAGCAGCTTATATCAGACCGACCCTGGCACAGATACGCAGTATTTT. It encodes CASSLYQTDPGTDTQYF.

The V gene is TRBV5-6, the J gene TRBJ1-5, with a tentative D call TRBD1 (6 bases). Deletions cut 7 bases from V and 4 bases from J, with 15 bases between. Per germline, CDR1 SGHDT and CDR2 YYEEEE. This CDR3 spans 14 amino acids. The CDR3 DNA sequence: TGTGCCAGCGCCGAGACAGGTAAAAATCAGCCCCAGCATTTT. This encodes CASAETGKNQPQHF.

The J gene is TRBJ2-3, the V gene TRBV6-2 or TRBV6-3; 11 bases fit TRBD2. This CDR3 contains 16 residues. Germline values: CDR1 MNHEY, CDR2 SVGEGT. With V trimmed by 5 bases and J by 6 bases, 10 bases remained unmatched. The CDR3 bases are TGTGCCAGCAGTCTCACTAGCGGGGGCCACCGGGATACGCAGTATTTT. Encoded protein: CASSLTSGGHRDTQYF.

V and J are TRBV7-2 and TRBJ1-1; D unclear. The CDR3 contains 12 residues. Trimming stripped 6 bases from V and 6 bases from J, with 11 bases between. CDR1 and CDR2 (germline): SGHTA, FQGNSA. CDR3 coding DNA: TGTGCCAGCAGACTGGGTGGCCCTGAAGCTTTCTTT. Translating gives CASRLGGPEAFF.

The chain joins TRBV19 to TRBJ1-5, with 8 bases identical to TRBD1. Trimming at V came to 8 bases and at J to 5 bases, leaving 8 bases not matched to a gene. The CDR3 contains 14 residues. CDR1 is LNHDA and CDR2 is SQIVND in the germline V gene (reference sequence). The CDR3 is CASWDRRVYQPQHF. The CDR3 region has the DNA TGTGCCAGTTGGGACAGGAGGGTTTATCAGCCCCAGCATTTT.

The chain carries TRBV7-2 and TRBJ2-7; D could derive from TRBD1 or TRBD2 (5 bases each). CDR3 length: 14 amino acids. The V end lost 5 bases, the J end lost 3 bases, and 14 bases lay between the germline ends. Germline assignment: CDR1 SGHTA and CDR2 FQGNSA. The CDR3 nucleotides read TGTGCCAGCAGCCTAGGGGACCCCATCTACGAGCAGTACTTC. This sequence encodes CASSLGDPIYEQYF.

This clonotype was seen a handful of times. The chain joins TRBV12-5 to TRBJ2-7, with D maybe TRBD2 (5 bases). From germline, CDR1 is LGHNT and CDR2 FRNRAP. The CDR3 consists of 14 residues. Deletions cut 6 bases from V and 4 bases from J, with 16 bases between. Here the CDR3 DNA reads TGTGCTAGTGGGCTGACTAACGGGGAATACGAGCAGTACTTC. It is translated as CASGLTNGEYEQYF.

There are a few counts of this clonotype. The chain joins TRBV7-2 to TRBJ1-2; maybe TRBD1 (6 bases). Per germline, CDR1 SGHTA and CDR2 FQGNSA. CDR3 length: 18 residues. The germline V and J ends were trimmed by 2 bases and 3 bases, with 22 bases remaining between them. CDR3 region: CASSLKGGRTAPDYGYTF. CDR3 DNA: TGTGCCAGCAGCTTAAAGGGGGGGCGAACTGCTCCGGACTATGGCTACACCTTC.

This clonotype was found a few times. This rearrangement joins TRBV7-9 to TRBJ2-2, with TRBD2 as a possible D gene (6 bases). V was cut by 3 bases and J by 3 bases, with 14 bases left in between. CDR1 and CDR2 from the germline V gene are SEHNR and FQNEAQ (reference sequence). CDR3 size: 16 residues. CDR3 residues: CASSFLTSKDTGELFF. The DNA of the CDR3 is TGTGCCAGCAGCTTCCTAACTAGCAAAGACACCGGGGAGCTGTTTTTT.

The V and J genes are TRBV12-3 or TRBV12-4 and TRBJ1-3; D not certain. The CDR3 is made up of 15 amino acids. Trimming took off 3 bases at V and 7 bases at J, with 16 bases between the two ends. The CDR3 region is CASSFGHPVGNTIYF. The CDR3, as DNA: TGTGCCAGCAGTTTCGGTCACCCTGTTGGTAACACCATATATTTT.

This chain joins TRBV7-9 and TRBJ2-2; D gene ambiguous. With 4 bases removed from V and 4 bases from J, the gap between germline ends came to 7 bases. This CDR3 contains 13 residues. Germline assignment: CDR1 SEHNR and CDR2 FQNEAQ (reference sequence). CDR3 coding DNA: TGTGCCAGCAGCTCACCGGGCACCGGGGAGCTGTTTTTT. Translating gives CASSSPGTGELFF. The whole variable domain, remainder taken from reference TRBV7-9 and TRBJ2-2, is DTGVSQNPRHKITKRGQNVTFRCDPISEHNRLYWYRQTLGQGPEFLTYFQNEAQLEKSRLLSDRFSAERPKGSFSTLEIQRTEQGDSAMYLCASSSPGTGELFFGEGSRLTVL.

This sequence joins TRBV12-3 or TRBV12-4 and TRBJ1-1; no clear D. V was pared by 3 bases and J by 5 bases, with 13 bases between. This CDR3 spans 14 amino acids. In nucleotides, the CDR3 is TGTGCCAGCAGTTTGAGACGGCTCACGACTGAAGCTTTCTTT. Translating gives CASSLRRLTTEAFF.

The chain links TRBV2 to TRBJ2-1; D possibly matches TRBD1 or TRBD2 (5 bases each). Trimming took off 3 bases at V and 8 bases at J, with 14 bases between the two ends. CDR1 is SNHLY and CDR2 is FYNNEI in the germline V gene. CDR3 length: 14 residues. As DNA, the CDR3 is TGTGCCAGCAGTGAGAGGGGACGCATTTATGAGCAGTTCTTC. Residues: CASSERGRIYEQFF.

This clonotype was seen more than once but under ten times. The V call is TRBV7-8, the J call TRBJ1-2; possible D gene TRBD1, 5 bases. This CDR3 spans 13 amino acids. The germline V and J ends were trimmed by 5 bases and 11 bases, with 18 bases remaining between them. Germline V gives CDR1 SGHVS, CDR2 FQNEAQ. CDR3 protein: CASSTWTLGLYTF. The CDR3 coding sequence is TGTGCCAGCAGCACCTGGACATTAGGGTTATACACCTTC.

The genes are TRBV13 and TRBJ1-6; the D is unclear. The CDR3 has 14 residues. From germline, CDR1 is PRHDT and CDR2 FYEKMQ (reference sequence). Deletions cut 5 bases from V and 7 bases from J, with 12 bases between. The CDR3 nucleotides read TGTGCCAGCAGCACGCGGGGTTCCAATTCACCCCTCCACTTT. Its translation: CASSTRGSNSPLHF.

There are a few counts of this clonotype. The chain carries TRBV20-1 and TRBJ2-3; 9 nucleotides agree with TRBD2. This CDR3 has 16 residues. The ends lost 2 bases at V and 3 bases at J; junction bases unmatched: 9. CDR1 is DFQATT and CDR2 is SNEGSKA in the germline V gene (reference sequence). CDR3: CSARPVTSGSTDTQYF. CDR3 in DNA: TGCAGTGCTAGACCAGTTACTAGCGGGTCGACAGATACGCAGTATTTT.

V gene TRBV12-3 or TRBV12-4 combines with J gene TRBJ1-1; TRBD1 matches 8 bases. The trim removed 5 bases at V and 4 bases at J, leaving 9 bases unmatched. CDR3 length equals 15 residues. CDR3 loop: CASSPLTGAVTEAFF. The DNA for the CDR3 is TGTGCCAGCAGTCCCCTGACAGGGGCGGTCACTGAAGCTTTCTTT.

This clonotype was detected ten times or more. The chain employs TRBV7-6 and TRBJ2-3; D is possibly TRBD2 (7 bases). Deletions cut 3 bases from V and 3 bases from J, with 19 bases between. The CDR3 covers 17 residues. Germline CDR1 is SGHVS and CDR2 is FNYEAQ. CDR3 sequence (DNA): TGTGCCAGCAGCTTGAGGACAGCGGGGAGAAATACAGATACGCAGTATTTT. Translated: CASSLRTAGRNTDTQYF.

This chain joins TRBV9 and TRBJ2-1; unclear D gene. Germline lookup yields CDR1 SGDLS and CDR2 YYNGEE. The CDR3 runs 14 residues. The germline V and J ends were trimmed by 4 bases and 0 bases, with 8 bases remaining between them. The CDR3 coding sequence is TGTGCCAGCAGCCCCCAGGACTCCTACAATGAGCAGTTCTTC. This sequence encodes CASSPQDSYNEQFF.